Sequencing of this T cell receptor beta chain was carried out in a study of control samples from healthy donors and cancer patients. Sequencing used immunoSEQ multiplex PCR; TCRdb keeps in-frame clones, though not all of them. Of about 76,000 clones in the sample, 89% were seen once. Germline V lookup: CDR1 ENHRY, CDR2 SYGVKD. The CDR3 loop spans 13 amino acids. Trimming pared 6 bases from V and 1 base from J, leaving 9 bases between. This receptor was taken from a woman aged 50 to 60 with colorectal cancer. The V and J genes are TRBV10-3 and TRBJ2-5, with D maybe TRBD2 (6 bases). The specimen sequenced was PBMCs. The CDR3 DNA reads TGTGCCATCAGCGGGGAGGCCCAAGAGACCCAGTACTTC. Translated, it gives CAISGEAQETQYF.